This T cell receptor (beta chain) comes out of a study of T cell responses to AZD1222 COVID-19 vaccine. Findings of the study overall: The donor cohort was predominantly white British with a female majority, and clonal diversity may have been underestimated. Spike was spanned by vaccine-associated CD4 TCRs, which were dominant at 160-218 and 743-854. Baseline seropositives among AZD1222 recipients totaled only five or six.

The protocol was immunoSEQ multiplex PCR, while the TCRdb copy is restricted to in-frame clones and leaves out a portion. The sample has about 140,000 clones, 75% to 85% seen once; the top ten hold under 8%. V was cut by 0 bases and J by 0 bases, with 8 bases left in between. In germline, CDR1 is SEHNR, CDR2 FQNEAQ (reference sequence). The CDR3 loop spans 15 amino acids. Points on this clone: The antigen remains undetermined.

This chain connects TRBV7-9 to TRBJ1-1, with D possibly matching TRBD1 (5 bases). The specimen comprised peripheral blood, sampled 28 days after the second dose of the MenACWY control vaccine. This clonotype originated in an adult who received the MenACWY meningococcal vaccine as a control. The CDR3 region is CASSLAPTVNTEAFF. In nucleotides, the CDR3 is TGTGCCAGCAGCTTAGCGCCGACAGTGAACACTGAAGCTTTCTTT.